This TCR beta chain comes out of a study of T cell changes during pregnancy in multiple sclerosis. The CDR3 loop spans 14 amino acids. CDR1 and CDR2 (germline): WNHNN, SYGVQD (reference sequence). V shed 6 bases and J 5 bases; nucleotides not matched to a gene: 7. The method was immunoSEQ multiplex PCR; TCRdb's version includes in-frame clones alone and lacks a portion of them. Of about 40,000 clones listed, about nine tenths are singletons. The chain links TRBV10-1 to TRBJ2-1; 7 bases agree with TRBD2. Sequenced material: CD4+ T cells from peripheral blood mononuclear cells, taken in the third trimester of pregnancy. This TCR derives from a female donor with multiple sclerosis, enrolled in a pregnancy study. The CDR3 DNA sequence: TGCGCCAGCAGCGAGGGACTAACCCACAATGAGCAGTTCTTC. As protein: CASSEGLTHNEQFF.